A single T cell receptor (beta chain) is shown here with its context. The record originates from a study of blood T cell repertoires in COVID-19. Study-wide background: Acute and convalescent COVID-19 samples came from the United States, Italy and Spain.

This CDR3 comprises 17 residues. Trimming left V 2 bases short and J 2 bases short, with 15 bases between. Germline V gives CDR1 MNHEY, CDR2 SMNVEV (reference sequence). Profiled with immunoSEQ multiplex PCR; TCRdb holds only in-frame clones, not every one. The profile shows a few hundred thousand clones, roughly 86% of them singletons. Participant ages covered about 18 to 100 years across approximately 25 US areas. This TCR derives from a woman aged 50 to 60 who had been exposed to COVID-19. Sequenced: PBMCs or T cells enriched from blood (not recorded which). This sequence joins TRBV27 and TRBJ2-2; D possibly corresponds to TRBD1 (5 bases). The CDR3 is CASSLTPRGPNTGELFF. CDR3 coding DNA: TGTGCCAGCAGTTTAACCCCTAGGGGTCCCAACACCGGGGAGCTGTTTTTT.